Below, 20 T cell receptor beta chains from the same sample are listed, as sequenced in a study of beta chain features in type 1 diabetes. Expressed TCRB transcripts were sequenced after all isolated RNA was converted to cDNA. Sequenced by immunoSEQ multiplex PCR; TCRdb stores in-frame clones only, minus some. The sample contains some 350,000 clones, roughly 14% of which appear only once. General study results and limits: Type 1 diabetes patients had moderately but significantly shorter TCRB CDR3s in all four CD4+ subsets.

These TCRs' antigens remain unknown. Material for sequencing was naive CD4+ T cells from blood. These receptors were obtained from a woman younger than 30 with type 1 diabetes.

The table lists this clone with a few counts. The chain is built from TRBV20-1 and TRBJ1-2; D gene unclear. Trimming pared 5 bases from V and 2 bases from J, leaving 3 bases between. This CDR3 contains 10 residues. Germline V gene sequence: CDR1 DFQATT, CDR2 SNEGSKA (reference sequence). The DNA for the CDR3 is TGCAGTGCTTCAAACTATGGCTACACCTTC. Translated, it gives CSASNYGYTF.

This clone appeared a few times. The genes are TRBV12-5 and TRBJ2-1; 7 bases agree with TRBD2. V shed 5 bases and J 7 bases; nucleotides not matched to a gene: 11. The CDR3 has 15 residues. The germline V gene encodes CDR1 LGHNT and CDR2 FRNRAP. CDR3 coding DNA: TGTGCTAGTGGTCTACAGCGGGGAGGGGTTAATGAGCAGTTCTTC. It codes for CASGLQRGGVNEQFF.

There are a few counts of this clone. A read error may produce the germline difference seen at one junction end. The genes are TRBV11-2 and TRBJ1-1; no clear D. This CDR3 comprises 13 residues. Germline CDR1 reads SGHAT; CDR2 reads FQNNGV. CDR3 DNA sequence: TGTGCCAGCAGCTCGCCGGCTGACACGGAAGCTTTCTTT. Encoded protein: CASSSPADTEAFF. Full variable domain (rest looked up from reference TRBV11-2 and TRBJ1-1): EAGVAQSPRYKIIEKRQSVAFWCNPISGHATLYWYQQILGQGPKLLIQFQNNGVVDDSQLPKDRFSAERLKGVDSTLKIQPAKLEDSAVYLCASSSPADTEAFFGQGTRLTVV.

The gene calls are TRBV6-6 and TRBJ2-7; TRBD2 agrees at 13 bases. The CDR3 sequence is 16 residues long. The J segment lost 3 bases and the V segment lost 0 bases, leaving 2 bases of the junction unmatched. Germline V lookup: CDR1 MNHNY, CDR2 SVGAGI (reference sequence). The CDR3 spells CASSYSGTSGNYEQYF. The DNA for the CDR3 is TGTGCCAGCAGTTACTCTGGGACTAGCGGGAACTACGAGCAGTACTTC.

The chain joins TRBV5-1 to TRBJ1-4, with TRBD1 as a possible D gene (5 bases). Deletions cut 0 bases from V and 5 bases from J, with 11 bases between. Germline V gives CDR1 SGHRS, CDR2 YFSETQ. The CDR3 covers 15 residues. CDR3 bases: TGCGCCAGCAGCTTGGTTGCAGGGTTAAATGAAAAACTGTTTTTT. Amino acids: CASSLVAGLNEKLFF. Complete variable domain (other parts from reference TRBV5-1 and TRBJ1-4): KAGVTQTPRYLIKTRGQQVTLSCSPISGHRSVSWYQQTPGQGLQFLFEYFSETQRNKGNFPGRFSGRQFSNSRSEMNVSTLELGDSALYLCASSLVAGLNEKLFFGSGTQLSVL.

This clone was observed a handful of times. This chain connects TRBV14 to TRBJ2-3; the match to TRBD2 covers 9 bases. Germline-derived CDR1 and CDR2 are SGHDN and FVKESK. After removal of 0 bases from V and 7 bases from J, the junction contained 8 bases not matched to a gene. The CDR3 extends over 16 amino acids. For the CDR3, the DNA is TGTGCCAGCAGCCAAGATCTTGGCCTAGCGGGAAATACGCAGTATTTT. It codes for CASSQDLGLAGNTQYF.

This clone was detected a few times. The rearrangement joins TRBV10-3 to TRBJ1-2; 8 bases line up with TRBD1. In germline, CDR1 is ENHRY, CDR2 SYGVKD. CDR3 size: 16 residues. Trimming cost V 6 bases and J 0 bases; bases outside gene matches: 9. Here the CDR3 reads CAISRQGSLANYGYTF. The CDR3 nucleotides are TGTGCCATCAGCCGACAGGGGTCCCTCGCTAACTATGGCTACACCTTC.

CDR3 nucleotides: TGTGCCAGCGGCTACAGGATTGGGGATTATGGCTACACCTTC. Protein: CASGYRIGDYGYTF. The V call is TRBV6-6, the J call TRBJ1-2; D might be TRBD1 (5 bases). This CDR3 is 14 amino acids long. The V gene lost 8 bases and the J gene lost 5 bases, with 18 bases spanning the gap. In germline, CDR1 is MNHNY, CDR2 SVGAGI (reference sequence).

The rearrangement uses TRBV5-6 and TRBJ1-1; D call uncertain. The V and J ends lost 0 bases and 7 bases respectively, with 10 bases between them. CDR1 and CDR2 (germline): SGHDT, YYEEEE. This CDR3 spans 13 amino acids. The CDR3 loop reads CASSLGGLSEAFF. For the CDR3, the DNA is TGTGCCAGCAGCTTGGGTGGGCTTAGTGAAGCTTTCTTT. The entire variable domain, with the rest obtained from reference TRBV5-6 and TRBJ1-1, is as follows: DAGVTQSPTHLIKTRGQQVTLRCSPKSGHDTVSWYQQALGQGPQFIFQYYEEEERQRGNFPDRFSGHQFPNYSSELNVNALLLGDSALYLCASSLGGLSEAFFGQGTRLTVV.

This clone was picked up a small number of times. The J gene is TRBJ1-2, the V gene TRBV30; possible D gene TRBD1, 5 bases. Germline CDR1 and CDR2: GTSNPN and SVGIG (reference sequence). The CDR3 loop spans 13 amino acids. Trimming stripped 0 bases from V and 4 bases from J, with 9 bases between. The CDR3 DNA reads TGTGCCTGGAGTGTACGCAGGGCCTATGGCTACACCTTC. Its translation is CAWSVRRAYGYTF. Based on the CDR3 plus reference TRBV30 and TRBJ1-2, the full variable domain is SQTIHQWPATLVQPVGSPLSLECTVEGTSNPNLYWYRQAAGRGLQLLFYSVGIGQISSEVPQNLSASRPQDRQFILSSKKLLLSDSGFYLCAWSVRRAYGYTFGSGTRLTVV.

This clone was picked up a small number of times. The chain combines TRBV7-9 with TRBJ2-1; TRBD2 agrees at 11 bases. This CDR3 is built from 15 residues. With 6 bases clipped from V and 3 bases from J, the junction kept 4 bases outside the gene matches. Germline V gene sequence: CDR1 SEHNR, CDR2 FQNEAQ (reference sequence). The CDR3: CASRQGTSGYNEQFF. Written as DNA, the CDR3 is TGTGCCAGCAGACAAGGGACTAGCGGCTACAATGAGCAGTTCTTC.

This chain joins TRBV30 and TRBJ1-2, with D hard to call. Trimming pared 2 bases from V and 0 bases from J, leaving 7 bases between. This CDR3 comprises 13 residues. Looked up from germline, CDR1 is GTSNPN and CDR2 is SVGIG (reference sequence). CDR3 in DNA: TGTGCCTGGAGTATGACAACTAACTATGGCTACACCTTC. Translation gives CAWSMTTNYGYTF.

The chain employs TRBV29-1 and TRBJ2-3, with D perhaps matching TRBD2 (6 bases). Germline loops: CDR1 SQVTM, CDR2 ANQGSEA. The length of the CDR3 is 18 residues. Trimming took 1 base from V and 0 from J, leaving 20 bases between them. The CDR3 loop reads CSVEAVPRRLVSTDTQYF. The CDR3 coding sequence is TGCAGCGTTGAAGCCGTACCCCGGCGACTAGTAAGCACAGATACGCAGTATTTT.

Here the CDR3 DNA reads TGCAGCGTGAATGACAGGGAGGATCAGCCCCAGCATTTT. Protein sequence: CSVNDREDQPQHF. The chain recombines TRBV29-1 with TRBJ1-5; 7 bases line up with TRBD1. CDR3 size: 13 residues. Germline CDR1 reads SQVTM; CDR2 reads ANQGSEA. After removal of 6 bases from V and 5 bases from J, the junction contained 7 bases not matched to a gene.

This clone has only a few counts. This chain links TRBV7-3 with TRBJ2-1, with 13 bases fitting TRBD2. The CDR3 loop spans 20 amino acids. V shed 6 bases, J shed 7 bases, and the junction held 21 bases outside the gene matches. Germline values: CDR1 SGHTA, CDR2 FQGTGA. CDR3 sequence reads: CASSLPGLAGVRAPRNEQFF. The CDR3 nucleotides read TGTGCCAGCAGTCTCCCAGGACTAGCGGGAGTACGGGCTCCTAGGAATGAGCAGTTCTTC.

This clone has more than one count but fewer than ten. The chain is built from TRBV4-3 and TRBJ2-3; 8 nucleotides match TRBD2. From germline, CDR1 is LGHNA and CDR2 YSLEER. Trimming cost V 0 bases and J 14 bases; bases outside gene matches: 10. This CDR3 has 14 residues. CDR3 residues: CASSQDNSGIPRYF. CDR3 in DNA: TGCGCCAGCAGCCAAGATAATAGCGGGATCCCCAGGTATTTT.

This rearrangement joins TRBV30 to TRBJ1-1, with 10 bases matching TRBD1. Germline values: CDR1 GTSNPN, CDR2 SVGIG (reference sequence). This CDR3 is 14 amino acids long. V lost 5 bases, J lost 6 bases, and 9 bases stayed unmatched. This CDR3 reads CAWRSGQGLAEAFF. CDR3 nucleotide sequence: TGTGCCTGGCGATCGGGACAGGGGTTAGCTGAAGCTTTCTTT.

This clone was found a few times. The chain recombines TRBV27 with TRBJ2-7, with 9 bases fitting TRBD2. The CDR3 has 15 residues. V was pared by 5 bases and J by 6 bases, with 11 bases of the junction left unmatched. The germline CDR1 and CDR2 sequences are MNHEY and SMNVEV (reference sequence). Here the CDR3 reads CASSMSKTSGGEQYF. The CDR3 nucleotides are TGTGCCAGCAGTATGTCCAAGACTAGCGGAGGCGAGCAGTACTTC.

In this sample, this clone turned up a few times. The genes are TRBV25-1 and TRBJ2-1; TRBD1 aligns across 7 bases. The CDR3 is made up of 15 amino acids. The V segment lost 3 bases and the J segment 0 bases; nucleotides outside the gene matches: 2. Germline lookup yields CDR1 MGHDK and CDR2 SYGVNS. The CDR3 bases are TGTGCCAGCAGTGAGGACAGGACCTCCTACAATGAGCAGTTCTTC. It codes for CASSEDRTSYNEQFF.

The table lists this clone with a few counts. The rearrangement uses TRBV6-5 and TRBJ1-2; D remains unclear. The CDR3 is made up of 16 amino acids. CDR1 is MNHEY and CDR2 is SVGAGI in the germline V gene. The ends were cut back, 2 bases at V and 2 bases at J, with 15 bases in the middle. The chain's CDR3 is CASSYGQFGGNYGYTF. DNA of the CDR3: TGTGCCAGCAGTTACGGGCAGTTCGGAGGCAACTATGGCTACACCTTC.